This is a list of T cell receptor beta chains from one sample in a study of blood T cell repertoires in COVID-19. Produced via immunoSEQ multiplex PCR; TCRdb's table is partial and in-frame only. The table lists 25,000 to 35,000 clones, around 94% of them singletons. The sequenced material came from peripheral blood. The receptors come from a woman in her seventies with COVID-19, enrolled during active disease. Both conserved end residues are part of each CDR3. D genes are given only for firm matches. Where a row states a size, it is once, few, many or the class of an expanded clone; other rows omit it.

clone size	V gene	D gene	J gene	CDR3 protein	CDR3 DNA
.	TRBV19	TRBD1	TRBJ1-1	CASSMDRLNTEAFF	TGTGCCAGTAGTATGGACAGGTTGAACACTGAAGCTTTCTTT
.	TRBV3-1/TRBV3-2	.	TRBJ2-7	CASRNTSSYEQYF	TGTGCCAGCCGAAACACTAGTTCCTACGAGCAGTACTTC
few	TRBV19	TRBD1	TRBJ2-3	CASSMRGTGSTDTQYF	TGTGCCAGTAGTATGCGTGGGACAGGGAGCACAGATACGCAGTATTTT
once	TRBV14	.	TRBJ2-1	CASSQSGYNEQFF	TGTGCCAGCAGCCAAAGCGGTTACAATGAGCAGTTCTTC
.	TRBV2	.	TRBJ1-2	CASSVGGAVYGYTF	TGTGCCAGCAGTGTTGGGGGCGCCGTCTATGGCTACACCTTC
few	TRBV9	.	TRBJ1-6	CASSVSSGINSPLHF	TGTGCCAGCAGCGTTTCTTCGGGGATCAATTCACCCCTCCACTTT
.	TRBV4-1	TRBD2	TRBJ2-7	CASSQGTSGRNYEQYF	TGCGCCAGCAGCCAAGGGACTAGCGGGAGAAACTACGAGCAGTACTTC
.	TRBV28	TRBD1	TRBJ2-7	CASKLGGQGVYEQYF	TGTGCCAGTAAGCTAGGGGGACAGGGAGTCTACGAGCAGTACTTC
.	TRBV7-2	TRBD2	TRBJ2-3	CASSSRRTSGGPSTDTQYF	TGTGCCAGCAGCTCCCGCCGGACTAGCGGGGGACCTAGCACAGATACGCAGTATTTT
.	TRBV6-6	TRBD1	TRBJ1-5	CASSLRTGVKNQPQHF	TGTGCCAGCAGCTTGCGGACAGGAGTGAAGAATCAGCCCCAGCATTTT
.	TRBV7-3	TRBD2	TRBJ2-1	CASSLSGMGLAAEQFF	TGTGCCAGCAGCTTAAGCGGGATGGGACTAGCGGCTGAGCAGTTCTTC
.	TRBV11-2	.	TRBJ2-7	CASSLRTNTYEQYF	TGTGCCAGCAGCCTACGGACAAATACCTACGAGCAGTACTTC
few	TRBV27	.	TRBJ2-3	CASSLPSDNTDTQYF	TGTGCCAGCAGTCTACCGAGTGACAACACAGATACGCAGTATTTT
.	TRBV19	TRBD1	TRBJ1-5	CASSIYRGWDQPQHF	TGTGCCAGTAGTATATACAGGGGATGGGATCAGCCCCAGCATTTT
.	TRBV28	TRBD1	TRBJ1-2	CASTNKGGWGYTF	TGTGCCAGCACAAACAAAGGGGGCTGGGGCTACACCTTC
.	TRBV27	TRBD1	TRBJ2-1	CASSFRGQGAGNEQFF	TGTGCCAGCAGTTTCAGGGGGCAGGGGGCCGGCAATGAGCAGTTCTTC
.	TRBV7-9	.	TRBJ1-1	CASSLALDSVLAFF	TGTGCCAGCAGCTTAGCCCTTGACAGCGTGTTAGCTTTCTTT
.	TRBV6-6	TRBD2	TRBJ2-1	CASSPRTSGTISYNEQFF	TGTGCCAGCAGTCCCCGGACTAGCGGGACCATTAGCTACAATGAGCAGTTCTTC
.	TRBV5-4	.	TRBJ2-5	CASRFTGDKETQYF	TGTGCCAGCAGATTTACCGGGGACAAAGAGACCCAGTACTTC
.	TRBV10-2	TRBD2	TRBJ2-7	CASRILAGAYEQYF	TGCGCCAGCAGGATCCTAGCGGGTGCCTACGAGCAGTACTTC
.	TRBV7-9	.	TRBJ1-1	CASSLVQDKAFF	TGTGCCAGCAGCTTAGTACAGGATAAAGCTTTCTTT
.	TRBV5-8	TRBD2	TRBJ2-7	CASSPRLAGDKEQYF	TGTGCCAGCAGCCCTAGACTAGCGGGAGATAAAGAGCAGTACTTC
.	TRBV14	TRBD2	TRBJ2-7	CASSRTSGFEQYF	TGTGCCAGCAGCCGCACTAGCGGTTTCGAGCAGTACTTC
.	TRBV28	TRBD1	TRBJ1-2	CASSLRDSSYYGYTF	TGTGCCAGCAGTTTACGGGACAGCAGTTACTATGGCTACACCTTC
.	TRBV9	.	TRBJ2-5	CASSVGAAEETQYF	TGTGCCAGCAGCGTAGGAGCGGCAGAAGAGACCCAGTACTTC
.	TRBV5-8	TRBD2	TRBJ2-1	CASSWRTRYNEQFF	TGTGCCAGCAGCTGGAGGACTAGATACAATGAGCAGTTCTTC
.	TRBV9	.	TRBJ1-2	CASSVAGEFNYGYTF	TGTGCCAGCAGCGTAGCGGGAGAGTTCAACTATGGCTACACCTTC
.	TRBV5-1	TRBD1	TRBJ1-2	CASSLGQGDGYTF	TGCGCCAGCAGCTTGGGGCAGGGGGATGGCTACACCTTC
.	TRBV7-9	.	TRBJ2-5	CASSLSAGPSQETQYF	TGTGCCAGCAGCTTAAGCGCGGGACCGAGCCAAGAGACCCAGTACTTC
.	TRBV5-5	.	TRBJ1-1	CASSLAPGQQKAFF	TGTGCCAGCAGCTTGGCTCCAGGACAGCAAAAAGCTTTCTTT
.	TRBV11-3	TRBD2	TRBJ2-2	CASSPGLAGGHNTGELFF	TGTGCCAGCAGCCCCGGACTAGCGGGAGGGCACAACACCGGGGAGCTGTTTTTT
.	TRBV6-5	TRBD1	TRBJ1-1	CASSYSRGRTEAFF	TGTGCCAGCAGTTACTCAAGGGGGCGGACTGAAGCTTTCTTT
.	TRBV9	TRBD2	TRBJ2-3	CASSSRLAGGLTDTQYF	TGTGCCAGCAGCTCGCGACTAGCGGGAGGTCTCACAGATACGCAGTATTTT